Described below is a single T cell receptor (beta chain) sequence and its context. TCRdb's table, derived via immunoSEQ multiplex PCR, lists solely in-frame clones and lacks some. The sample contains approximately 90,000 clones, nearly 80% of which appear only once. The data derive from a study of blood T cell repertoires in COVID-19. Study-level background: T cells, B-cell-depleted T cells, or PBMCs provided the cDNA or gDNA that served as material.

The CDR3 is 15 residues long. V lost 5 bases, J lost 6 bases, and 7 bases stayed unmatched. Germline V gene lookup returns CDR1 MNHEY and CDR2 SMNVEV (reference sequence). This receptor was identified in a man between 65 and 85 years old with COVID-19, enrolled during active disease. The sequenced material came from peripheral blood. The rearrangement links TRBV27 to TRBJ2-2; TRBD2 agrees at 9 bases. The CDR3, as DNA: TGTGCCAGCAGTCCCGGACTAGCGAGACCCGGGGAGCTGTTTTTT. It translates to CASSPGLARPGELFF.